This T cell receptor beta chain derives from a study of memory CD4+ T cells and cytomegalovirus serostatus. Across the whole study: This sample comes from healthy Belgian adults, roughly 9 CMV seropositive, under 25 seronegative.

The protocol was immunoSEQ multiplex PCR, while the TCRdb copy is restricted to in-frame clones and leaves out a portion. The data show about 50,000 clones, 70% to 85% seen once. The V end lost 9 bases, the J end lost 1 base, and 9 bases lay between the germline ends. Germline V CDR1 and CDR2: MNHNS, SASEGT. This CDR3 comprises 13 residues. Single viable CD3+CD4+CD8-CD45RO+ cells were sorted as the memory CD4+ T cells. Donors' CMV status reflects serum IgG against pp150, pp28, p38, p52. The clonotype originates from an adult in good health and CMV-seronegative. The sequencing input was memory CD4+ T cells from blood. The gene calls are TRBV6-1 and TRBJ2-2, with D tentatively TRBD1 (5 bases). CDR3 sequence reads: CASFRENTGELFF. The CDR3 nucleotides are TGTGCCAGTTTCAGGGAGAACACCGGGGAGCTGTTTTTT.